Described below is a single TCR beta chain sequence and its context. These data belong to a study of CD8 T cells in Susac syndrome. Reverse transcription of 0.5 to 1 ug RNA used random hexamers. Amplification of TCR beta CDR3 used immunoSEQ multiplex PCR across 54 Vbeta and 13 Jbeta. TCRdb called the immunoSEQ multiplex PCR reads again in MiXCR, with one record for every CDR3 protein. The repertoire holds more than 100,000 distinct CDR3 sequences, with approximately 79% as singletons. High-throughput TCR beta sequencing covered peripheral CD8+ and CD4+ T cells. The sequencing input was CD8+ T cells from PBMCs. This clonotype was sampled from a human donor with multiple sclerosis.

The CDR3 here is CASSLSPPWAGAAETQYF. CDR3 sequence (DNA): TGTGCCAGCAGTTTATCCCCCCCGTGGGCAGGGGCCGCAGAGACCCAGTACTTC. J is TRBJ2-5 and V is TRBV27; a possible D gene is TRBD1 (6 bases). The CDR3 length is 18 residues. Germline loops: CDR1 MNHEY, CDR2 SMNVEV (reference sequence). The V end was cut by 0 bases, the J end by 4 bases, with 21 bases between.